This T cell receptor beta chain was observed in a study of response to subunit inactivated influenza vaccine. TCRdb re-called the RT-PCR reads with MiXCR, one entry per CDR3 protein. The data hold some 480,000 distinct CDR3 sequences, with 11% observed a single time. Whole-study results and caveats: Authors suggested seasonal influenza vaccinations each recruit few new T cells.

This clonotype occurred a few times. Its antigen is not identified. Sequenced here: PBMCs from blood, sampled 40 to 50 days after vaccination. The sequence came from a man aged 50-59 years who received an inactivated influenza vaccine.

The CDR3 nucleotides are TGTGCCAGCTCACCCGGGAACTCGGGGGTCCATAATTCACCCCTCCACTTT. Encoded protein: CASSPGNSGVHNSPLHF. The J gene is TRBJ1-6, the V gene TRBV18; tentative D call: TRBD1 (5 bases). CDR1 KGHSH and CDR2 LQKENI come from the germline V gene. This CDR3 spans 17 amino acids. Trimming pared 3 bases from V and 5 bases from J, leaving 17 bases between.